The rows below give T cell receptor beta chains drawn from one sample of a study of blood T cell repertoires in COVID-19. Here immunoSEQ multiplex PCR was the method, and the copy in TCRdb shows in-frame clones only, minus some. The repertoire holds a few hundred thousand clones, with around 82% as singletons. Sequenced: peripheral blood. All receptors come from a human donor in a cohort sampled during active COVID-19. CDR3s include the opening cysteine and the closing phenylalanine or tryptophan. Fields, in order: clone size, V gene, D gene, J gene, CDR3 DNA, CDR3 protein. The D gene is left open where the match is weak. Size is stated for part of the rows, as once, few or many counts, or as a class when the clone is expanded.

NA,TRBV11-2,NA,TRBJ2-7,TGTGCCAGCAGCTTACGGGGCGGGAACAACGAGCAGTACTTC,CASSLRGGNNEQYF
few,TRBV6-5,TRBD2,TRBJ2-7,TGTGCCAGCAGTTATACGGGGGAGGGCTACGAGCAGTACTTC,CASSYTGEGYEQYF
NA,TRBV6-5,NA,TRBJ1-1,TGTGCCAGCAAAAGACAGGAGACGAACACTGAAGCTTTCTTT,CASKRQETNTEAFF
NA,TRBV23-1,NA,TRBJ1-2,TGCGCCAGCAGTCAATCGTACGCCACCGAGTTTTGTGGCTACACCTTC,CASSQSYATEFCGYTF
NA,TRBV19,NA,TRBJ2-1,TGTGCCAGTAGTATAAAACAGGGAGTAGGAATCAACAATGAGCAGTTCTTC,CASSIKQGVGINNEQFF
NA,TRBV18,TRBD1,TRBJ1-3,TGTGCCAGCTCACGACAGGGGGCGTCTGGAAACACCATATATTTT,CASSRQGASGNTIYF
NA,TRBV7-2,NA,TRBJ1-1,TGTGCCAGCAGCTTAGGGCAGGGCCACACTGAAGCTTTCTTT,CASSLGQGHTEAFF
NA,TRBV28,NA,TRBJ1-5,TGTGCCAGCAGTCCCACCGGGGGGCCCCATCAGCCCCAGCATTTT,CASSPTGGPHQPQHF
NA,TRBV24-1,NA,TRBJ2-3,TGTGCCACCAGTGATTTGACAGTTACTGGCACAGATACGCAGTATTTT,CATSDLTVTGTDTQYF
NA,TRBV21-1,NA,TRBJ1-5,TGTGCCAGCCCTATGGGGGCAGGAGGTGATCAGCCCCAGCATTTT,CASPMGAGGDQPQHF
NA,TRBV27,TRBD2,TRBJ2-7,TGTGCCAGCAGGAGGGGGACTAGCGAACTTAAAGGGTACGAGCAGTACTTC,CASRRGTSELKGYEQYF
NA,TRBV27,TRBD1,TRBJ2-5,TGTGCCAGCCGAAAGACAGGGTTGGTAGAGACCCAGTACTTC,CASRKTGLVETQYF
NA,TRBV6-5,TRBD1,TRBJ2-1,TGTGCCAGCAGTCCTTGGGGCCCAGGGGGTGAGCAGTTCTTC,CASSPWGPGGEQFF
NA,TRBV19,NA,TRBJ2-7,TGTGCCAGTAGTATAGGTCCGGTCTCCTACGAGCAGTACTTC,CASSIGPVSYEQYF
once,TRBV10-3,NA,TRBJ2-1,TGTGCCATCAGTGGGGGGCTAGCTGGGTACAATGAGCAGTTCTTC,CAISGGLAGYNEQFF
once,TRBV11-2,NA,TRBJ2-7,TGTGCCAGCAGCTCGGGACTCAGCTCCTACGAGCAGTACTTC,CASSSGLSSYEQYF
NA,TRBV20-1,NA,TRBJ2-7,TGCAGTGCAAGTGGGACTGTCTACGAGCAGTACTTC,CSASGTVYEQYF
NA,TRBV7-9,NA,TRBJ1-3,TGTGCCAGCAGCCCCAGGGCTGGAAACACCATATATTTT,CASSPRAGNTIYF
NA,TRBV3-1/TRBV3-2,NA,TRBJ2-3,TGTGCCAGCAGCCCCCAGAGGTCCACAGATACGCAGTATTTT,CASSPQRSTDTQYF
NA,TRBV28,NA,TRBJ1-5,TGTGCCAGCCACAGCCCCAATCAGCCCCAGCATTTT,CASHSPNQPQHF
NA,TRBV2,NA,TRBJ1-4,TGTGCCAGCAGACCAGGGCCAGGGGAAGAAAAACTGTTTTTT,CASRPGPGEEKLFF
NA,TRBV5-1,TRBD2,TRBJ2-1,TGCGCCAGCAGCTTAGACTCCGGGACTAGCGGGGAATGGCCGTTCTTC,CASSLDSGTSGEWPFF
few,TRBV4-3,NA,TRBJ1-5,TGCGCCAGCAGCCAAGATGCGGGGATCAATCAGCCCCAGCATTTT,CASSQDAGINQPQHF
NA,TRBV7-9,NA,TRBJ1-1,TGTGCCAGCAGGGAAGGAGGAGGGAACACTGAAGCTTTCTTT,CASREGGGNTEAFF
NA,TRBV6-1,NA,TRBJ1-3,TGTGCCAGCAGTGAAGGGCGTGGACAGAGCTCTGGAAACACCATATATTTT,CASSEGRGQSSGNTIYF
NA,TRBV15,TRBD1,TRBJ2-2,TGTGCCACCAGCAGGGTACAGGGGTCTAACGGGGAGCTGTTTTTT,CATSRVQGSNGELFF
NA,TRBV27,NA,TRBJ1-1,TGTGCCAGCAGTCGACAGCGGAACACTGAAGCTTTCTTT,CASSRQRNTEAFF
NA,TRBV5-5,NA,TRBJ1-1,TGTGCCAGCAGCTTTGGGGGGGCAGGAGCTTTCTTT,CASSFGGAGAFF
many,TRBV27,NA,TRBJ1-6,TGTGCCAGCAGTTTCGGGGGGGCGACTGGTTCACCCCTCCACTTT,CASSFGGATGSPLHF
once,TRBV4-1,TRBD1,TRBJ2-6,TGCGCCAGCACCCTGACAGGGGGCCCTCTCTCTGGGGCCAACGTCCTGACTTTC,CASTLTGGPLSGANVLTF
NA,TRBV24-1,NA,TRBJ1-5,TGTGCCACCAGTGCCATCGAGCGAGGGCCCCAGCATTTT,CATSAIERGPQHF
NA,TRBV10-3,TRBD1,TRBJ2-7,TGTGCCTCACTCGCGGGACAGGGGAGTAGGGAGCAGTACTTC,CASLAGQGSREQYF
NA,TRBV7-8,NA,TRBJ1-4,TGTGCCAGCAGTCCTTCCTTTGCAACTAATGAAAAACTGTTTTTT,CASSPSFATNEKLFF
NA,TRBV6-6,NA,TRBJ2-5,TGTGCCAGCAGCCCTCCGGGGGTCGAGACCCAGTACTTC,CASSPPGVETQYF
NA,TRBV7-2,NA,TRBJ1-2,TGTGCCAGCAGATCCTCAGGGGTCGTCGACTATGGCTACACCTTC,CASRSSGVVDYGYTF
NA,TRBV11-3,NA,TRBJ2-3,TGTGCCAGCAGCTTATCCGGGATTGATACGCAGTATTTT,CASSLSGIDTQYF
NA,TRBV6-6,NA,TRBJ1-4,TGTGCCAGCAGTTCTAAAGGGGTGGCAACTAATGAAAAACTGTTTTTT,CASSSKGVATNEKLFF
NA,TRBV12-3/TRBV12-4,TRBD2,TRBJ2-3,TGTGCCAGCAGCCTCAGGGGCGGGAGGGCGCAGTATTTT,CASSLRGGRAQYF
NA,TRBV27,NA,TRBJ2-1,TGTGCCAGCAGTTTAGGCAGGGCACAGTTCTTC,CASSLGRAQFF
NA,TRBV5-1,TRBD1,TRBJ2-7,TGCGCCAGCAGCTTTCAGACAGGGGCAACGGGGCGCGAGCAGTACTTC,CASSFQTGATGREQYF
NA,TRBV4-3,NA,TRBJ1-2,TGCGCCAGCAGCCAAGATTGGGGGGGGCCAAGCGGCTACACCTTC,CASSQDWGGPSGYTF
NA,TRBV19,NA,TRBJ1-5,TGTGCCAGAATGCAGACTCATAGCAATCAGCCCCAGCATTTT,CARMQTHSNQPQHF
NA,TRBV11-2,TRBD2,TRBJ2-3,TGTGCCAGCAGCCCGAGCGGGGATGATACGCAGTATTTT,CASSPSGDDTQYF
NA,TRBV6-2/TRBV6-3,TRBD2,TRBJ2-3,TGTGCCAGCAGCCCCGGGACTAGCGGGAGGGGAGATACGCAGTATTTT,CASSPGTSGRGDTQYF
NA,TRBV7-2,TRBD1,TRBJ2-1,TGTGCCAGCAGCTTAGTCGGCAGGGGGCGCCCCAATGAGCAGTTCTTC,CASSLVGRGRPNEQFF
NA,TRBV19,NA,TRBJ1-4,TGTGCCAGTAGTAGGAAACAGGGTAATGAAAAACTGTTTTTT,CASSRKQGNEKLFF
NA,TRBV28,NA,TRBJ2-3,TGTGCCAGCAGCTACGGGACTGGCACAGATACGCAGTATTTT,CASSYGTGTDTQYF
NA,TRBV9,TRBD1,TRBJ2-3,TGTGCCAGCAGCGCCCCCCGACAGGGGGCGATTAAGACAGATACGCAGTATTTT,CASSAPRQGAIKTDTQYF
NA,TRBV12-1,NA,TRBJ1-5,TGTGCCAGCAGCTCCGGACAGAGTAGCAATCAGCCCCAGCATTTT,CASSSGQSSNQPQHF
NA,TRBV7-7,NA,TRBJ2-7,TGTGCTAGCAGCTTAGATGAGGTAGACGAGCAGTACTTC,CASSLDEVDEQYF
NA,TRBV28,NA,TRBJ2-6,TGTGCCAGCAGTTTTGGGGGGAACTCTGGGGCCAACGTCCTGACTTTC,CASSFGGNSGANVLTF
NA,TRBV7-9,NA,TRBJ2-2,TGTGCCAGCACCCCAGGGGCTAGCGGCACCGGGGAGCTGTTTTTT,CASTPGASGTGELFF
NA,TRBV20-1,NA,TRBJ2-7,TGCAGTGCTAGTGCGTTAATTCTCTACGAGCAGTACTTC,CSASALILYEQYF
NA,TRBV7-2,TRBD2,TRBJ2-2,TGTGCCAGCAGCTTAGGGGGGGGCACCGGGGAGCTGTTTTTT,CASSLGGGTGELFF
once,TRBV28,NA,TRBJ1-1,TGTGCCAGCAGTCCCTCGACAGGCCAGAACACTGAAGCTTTCTTT,CASSPSTGQNTEAFF
NA,TRBV28,NA,TRBJ1-2,TGTGCCAGCAGTTTATCCCAGGTGATCCCACTCTATGGCTACACCTTC,CASSLSQVIPLYGYTF
many,TRBV4-1,TRBD1,TRBJ1-2,TGCGCCAGCAGCCAAGGACAGGGGGGTTCGGGTGGCTACACCTTC,CASSQGQGGSGGYTF
NA,TRBV11-3,NA,TRBJ2-1,TGTGCCAGCAGCTTAGATCGGGGGAATGAGCAGTTCTTC,CASSLDRGNEQFF
NA,TRBV21-1,NA,TRBJ2-1,TGTGCCAGCAGCAAAGAGGGCAGGGGGAACAATGAGCAGTTCTTC,CASSKEGRGNNEQFF
NA,TRBV28,NA,TRBJ1-2,TGTGCCAGCAGTCAGTCACAGGCCCTCTTCACCTATGGCTACACCTTC,CASSQSQALFTYGYTF